This T cell receptor (beta chain) was identified during a study of blood T cell repertoires in COVID-19. Assay: immunoSEQ multiplex PCR; the TCRdb copy retains only in-frame clones and omits some. The sample shows under 250,000 clones, approximately 85% of them seen only once. The clonotype comes from a woman aged 45-65 years with acute COVID-19. Sequencing was performed on PBMCs or T cells enriched from blood (not recorded which).

The CDR3 nucleotides are TGTGCCAGCAGCACTCAGCGGGGGTCCAGAGATACGCAGTATTTT. Its protein product is CASSTQRGSRDTQYF. V usage is TRBV7-2 and J usage is TRBJ2-3; TRBD2 agrees at 8 bases. The germline gives CDR1 SGHTA, CDR2 FQGNSA. The CDR3 spans 15 residues. The V and J ends lost 5 bases and 5 bases, in that order; junction bases with no gene match: 9.